The sequence of this T cell receptor beta chain was determined in a study of cytomegalovirus exposure and HLA in healthy donors. Study background: The 120 or so validation repertoires used a platform that matched the one used for the roughly 700 first-cohort repertoires, as a later analysis reported. Study-wide results and limits: Among the CMV-associated chains, a few were confirmed in vitro as specific for CMV antigens. The study labeled 150 to 200 TCR beta chains cytomegalovirus-associated.

Per germline, CDR1 SNHLY and CDR2 FYNNEI. CDR3 length equals 14 residues. V was clipped by 7 bases and J by 5 bases; unmatched bases: 6. A note on this clone: No antigen is known for it.

Some clones are missing from TCRdb's copy, which holds only in-frame ones; the method was immunoSEQ multiplex PCR. The sample lists under 150,000 clones, around 90% occurring once. Material: PBMCs. The receptor was derived from a man aged 18 to 30 in good health and CMV-seropositive. This chain joins TRBV2 and TRBJ2-7; TRBD1 matches at 12 bases. As DNA, the CDR3 is TGTGCCAGCACCCCGGGACAGGGGGCAGACGAGCAGTACTTC. This encodes CASTPGQGADEQYF.